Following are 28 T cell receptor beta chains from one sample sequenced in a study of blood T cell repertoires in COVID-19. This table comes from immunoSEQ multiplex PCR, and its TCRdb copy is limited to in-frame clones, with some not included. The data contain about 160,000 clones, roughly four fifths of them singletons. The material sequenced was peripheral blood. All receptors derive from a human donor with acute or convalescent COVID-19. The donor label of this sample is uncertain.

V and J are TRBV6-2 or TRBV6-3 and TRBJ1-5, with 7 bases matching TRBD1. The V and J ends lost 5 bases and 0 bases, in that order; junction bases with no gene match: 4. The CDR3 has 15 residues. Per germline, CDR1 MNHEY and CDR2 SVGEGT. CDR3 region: CASSKGQNSNQPQHF. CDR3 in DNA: TGTGCCAGCAGTAAGGGACAGAATAGCAATCAGCCCCAGCATTTT.

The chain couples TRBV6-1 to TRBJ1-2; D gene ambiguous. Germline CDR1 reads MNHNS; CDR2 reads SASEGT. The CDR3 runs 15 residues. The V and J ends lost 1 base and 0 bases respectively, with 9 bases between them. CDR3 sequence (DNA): TGTGCCAGCAGTGAAGTGAGGTTAGCTAACTATGGCTACACCTTC. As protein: CASSEVRLANYGYTF.

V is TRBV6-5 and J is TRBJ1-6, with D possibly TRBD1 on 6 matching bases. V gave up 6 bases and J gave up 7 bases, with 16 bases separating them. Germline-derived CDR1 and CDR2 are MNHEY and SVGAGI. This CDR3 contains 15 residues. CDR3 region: CASRPPKGENSPLHF. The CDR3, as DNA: TGTGCCAGCAGGCCCCCGAAGGGGGAGAATTCACCCCTCCACTTT.

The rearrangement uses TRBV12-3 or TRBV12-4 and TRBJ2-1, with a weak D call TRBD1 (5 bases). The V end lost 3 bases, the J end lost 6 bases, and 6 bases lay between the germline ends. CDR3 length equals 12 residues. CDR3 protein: CASSLDINEQFF. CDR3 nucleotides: TGTGCCAGCAGTTTGGACATCAATGAGCAGTTCTTC.

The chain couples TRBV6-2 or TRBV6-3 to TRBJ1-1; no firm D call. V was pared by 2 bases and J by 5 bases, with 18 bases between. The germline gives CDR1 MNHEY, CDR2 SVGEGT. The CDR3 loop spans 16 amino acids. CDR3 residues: CASSYGRLAGRTEAFF. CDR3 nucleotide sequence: TGTGCCAGCAGTTACGGTCGGCTGGCCGGGAGGACTGAAGCTTTCTTT.

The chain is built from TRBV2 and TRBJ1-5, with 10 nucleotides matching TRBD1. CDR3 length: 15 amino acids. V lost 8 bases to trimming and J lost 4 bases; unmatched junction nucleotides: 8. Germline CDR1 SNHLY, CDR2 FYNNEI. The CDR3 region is CASAGQGRLNQPQHF. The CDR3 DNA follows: TGTGCCAGCGCGGGACAGGGGAGACTTAATCAGCCCCAGCATTTT. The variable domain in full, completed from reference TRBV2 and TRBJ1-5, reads EPEVTQTPSHQVTQMGQEVILRCVPISNHLYFYWYRQILGQKVEFLVSFYNNEISEKSEIFDDQFSVERPDGSNFTLKIRSTKLEDSAMYFCASAGQGRLNQPQHFGDGTRLSIL.

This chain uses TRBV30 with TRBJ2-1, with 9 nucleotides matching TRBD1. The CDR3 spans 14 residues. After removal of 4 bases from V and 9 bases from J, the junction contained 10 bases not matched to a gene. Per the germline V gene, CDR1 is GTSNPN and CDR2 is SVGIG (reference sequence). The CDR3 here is CAWTRDRDLGEQFF. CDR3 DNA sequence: TGTGCCTGGACCCGGGACAGGGATTTGGGTGAGCAGTTCTTC.

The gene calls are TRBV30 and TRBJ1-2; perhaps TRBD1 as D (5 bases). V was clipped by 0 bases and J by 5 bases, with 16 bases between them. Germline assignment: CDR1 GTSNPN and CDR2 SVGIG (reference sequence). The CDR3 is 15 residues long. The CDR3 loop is CAWSVSRTPTYGYTF. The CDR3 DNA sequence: TGTGCCTGGAGTGTAAGCCGGACACCTACGTATGGCTACACCTTC. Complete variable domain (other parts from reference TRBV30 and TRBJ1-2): SQTIHQWPATLVQPVGSPLSLECTVEGTSNPNLYWYRQAAGRGLQLLFYSVGIGQISSEVPQNLSASRPQDRQFILSSKKLLLSDSGFYLCAWSVSRTPTYGYTFGSGTRLTVV.

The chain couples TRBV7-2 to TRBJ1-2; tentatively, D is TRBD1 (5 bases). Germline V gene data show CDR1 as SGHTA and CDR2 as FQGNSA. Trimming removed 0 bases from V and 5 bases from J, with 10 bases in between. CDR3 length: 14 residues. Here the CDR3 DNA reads TGTGCCAGCAGCTTAGCGAGACAGAGGTATGGCTACACCTTC. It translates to CASSLARQRYGYTF.

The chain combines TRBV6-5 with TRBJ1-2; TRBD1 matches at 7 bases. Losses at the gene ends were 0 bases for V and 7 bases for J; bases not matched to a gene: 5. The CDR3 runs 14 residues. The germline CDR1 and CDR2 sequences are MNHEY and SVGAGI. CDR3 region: CASSYSQGVGGYTF. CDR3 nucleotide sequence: TGTGCCAGCAGTTACTCTCAGGGGGTCGGTGGCTACACCTTC.

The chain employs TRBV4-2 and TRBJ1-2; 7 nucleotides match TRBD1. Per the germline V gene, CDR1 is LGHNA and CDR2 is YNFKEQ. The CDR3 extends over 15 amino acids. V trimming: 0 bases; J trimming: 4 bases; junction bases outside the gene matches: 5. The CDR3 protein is CASSQERTGSYGYTF. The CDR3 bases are TGTGCCAGCAGCCAAGAACGGACAGGATCCTATGGCTACACCTTC.

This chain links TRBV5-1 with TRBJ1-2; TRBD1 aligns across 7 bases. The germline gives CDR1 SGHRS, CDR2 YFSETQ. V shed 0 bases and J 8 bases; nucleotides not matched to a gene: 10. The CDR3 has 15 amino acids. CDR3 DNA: TGCGCCAGCAGCTTGGCAGGACAGGATTTGGGCGGCTACACCTTC. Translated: CASSLAGQDLGGYTF.

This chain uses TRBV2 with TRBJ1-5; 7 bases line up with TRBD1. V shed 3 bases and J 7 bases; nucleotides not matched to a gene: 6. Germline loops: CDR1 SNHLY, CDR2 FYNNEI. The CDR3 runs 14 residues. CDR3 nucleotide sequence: TGTGCCAGCAGTGACGCGACAGGGAGCCAGCCCCAGCATTTT. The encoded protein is CASSDATGSQPQHF.

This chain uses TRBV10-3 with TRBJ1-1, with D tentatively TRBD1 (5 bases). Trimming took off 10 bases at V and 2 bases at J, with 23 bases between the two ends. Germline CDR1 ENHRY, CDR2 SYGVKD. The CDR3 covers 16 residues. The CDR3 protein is CATPVRQGGFNTEAFF. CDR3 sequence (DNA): TGTGCCACCCCGGTTCGGCAGGGTGGGTTCAACACTGAAGCTTTCTTT.

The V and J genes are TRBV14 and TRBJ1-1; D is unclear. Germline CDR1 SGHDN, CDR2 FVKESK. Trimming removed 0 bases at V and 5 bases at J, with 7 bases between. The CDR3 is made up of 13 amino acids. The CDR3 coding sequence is TGTGCCAGCAGCCAAGAATGGAGGACTGAAGCTTTCTTT. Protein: CASSQEWRTEAFF.

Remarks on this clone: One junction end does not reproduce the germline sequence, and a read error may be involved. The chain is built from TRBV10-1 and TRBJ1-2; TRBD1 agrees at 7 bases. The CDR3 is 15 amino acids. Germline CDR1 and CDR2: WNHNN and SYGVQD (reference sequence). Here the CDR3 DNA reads TGCGCCACCAGTGGCGGGACAGCTTATAACTATGGCTACACCTTC. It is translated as CATSGGTAYNYGYTF.

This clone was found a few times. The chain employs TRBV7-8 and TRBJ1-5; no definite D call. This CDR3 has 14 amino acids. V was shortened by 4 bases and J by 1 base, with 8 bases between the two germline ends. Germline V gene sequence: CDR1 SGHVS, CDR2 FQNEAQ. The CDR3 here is CASSSGLSNQPQHF. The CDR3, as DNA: TGTGCCAGCAGCTCTGGACTCAGCAATCAGCCCCAGCATTTT.

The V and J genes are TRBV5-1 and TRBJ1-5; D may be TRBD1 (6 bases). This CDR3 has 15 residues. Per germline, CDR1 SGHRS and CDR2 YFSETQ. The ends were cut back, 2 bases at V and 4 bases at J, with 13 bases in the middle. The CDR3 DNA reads TGCGCCAGCAGCTTAACACAGGGTGGTAATCAGCCCCAGCATTTT. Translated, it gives CASSLTQGGNQPQHF.

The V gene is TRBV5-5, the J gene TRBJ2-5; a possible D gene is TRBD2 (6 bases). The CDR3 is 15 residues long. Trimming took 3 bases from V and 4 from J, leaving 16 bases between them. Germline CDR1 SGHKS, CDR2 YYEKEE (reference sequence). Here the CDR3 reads CASSSRDSFPETQYF. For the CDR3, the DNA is TGTGCCAGCAGCTCCCGGGACTCCTTCCCAGAGACCCAGTACTTC.

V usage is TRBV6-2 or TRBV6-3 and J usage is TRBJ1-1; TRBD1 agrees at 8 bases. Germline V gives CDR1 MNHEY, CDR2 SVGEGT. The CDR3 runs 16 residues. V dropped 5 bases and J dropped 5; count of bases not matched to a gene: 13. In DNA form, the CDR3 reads TGTGCCAGCAGTCAAAAACGCGGACAGGGAAGTACTGAAGCTTTCTTT. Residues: CASSQKRGQGSTEAFF.

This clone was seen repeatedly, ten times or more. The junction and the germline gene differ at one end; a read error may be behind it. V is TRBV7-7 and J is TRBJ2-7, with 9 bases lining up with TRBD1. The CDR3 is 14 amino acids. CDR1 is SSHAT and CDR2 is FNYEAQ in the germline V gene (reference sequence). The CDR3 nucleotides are TGTGCTAGCAGCTCATCCGGGACAGGGAACGAGCAGTACTTC. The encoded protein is CASSSSGTGNEQYF.

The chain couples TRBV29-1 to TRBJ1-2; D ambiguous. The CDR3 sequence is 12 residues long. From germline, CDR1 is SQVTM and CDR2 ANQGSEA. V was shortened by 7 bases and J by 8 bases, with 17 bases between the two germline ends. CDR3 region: CSGASLREGYTF. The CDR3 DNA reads TGCAGCGGGGCCAGCCTCCGGGAAGGCTACACCTTC.

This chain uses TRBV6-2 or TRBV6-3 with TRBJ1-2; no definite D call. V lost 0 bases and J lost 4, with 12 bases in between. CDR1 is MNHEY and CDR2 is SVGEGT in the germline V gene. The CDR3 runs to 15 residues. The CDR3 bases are TGTGCCAGCAGTTACTCGAATTCCCGGGGCTATGGCTACACCTTC. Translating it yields CASSYSNSRGYGYTF.

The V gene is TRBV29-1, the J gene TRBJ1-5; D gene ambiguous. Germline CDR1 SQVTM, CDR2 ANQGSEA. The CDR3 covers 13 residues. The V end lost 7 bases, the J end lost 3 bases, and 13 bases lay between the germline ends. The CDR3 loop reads CSAALGSNQPQHF. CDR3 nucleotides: TGCAGCGCCGCCCTAGGTTCCAATCAGCCCCAGCATTTT.

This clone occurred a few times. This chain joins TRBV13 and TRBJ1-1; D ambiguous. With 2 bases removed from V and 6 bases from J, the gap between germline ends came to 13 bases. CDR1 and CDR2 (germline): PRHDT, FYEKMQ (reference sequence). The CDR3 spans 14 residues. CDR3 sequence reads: CASSLIEERAEAFF. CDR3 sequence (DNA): TGTGCCAGCAGCTTAATCGAGGAGAGGGCTGAAGCTTTCTTT.

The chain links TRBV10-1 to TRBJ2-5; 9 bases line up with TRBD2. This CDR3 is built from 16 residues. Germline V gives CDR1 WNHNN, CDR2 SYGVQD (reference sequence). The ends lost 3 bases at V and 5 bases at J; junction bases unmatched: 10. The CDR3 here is CASSEPSSGGFETQYF. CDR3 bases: TGCGCCAGCAGTGAACCCTCAAGCGGGGGGTTCGAGACCCAGTACTTC.

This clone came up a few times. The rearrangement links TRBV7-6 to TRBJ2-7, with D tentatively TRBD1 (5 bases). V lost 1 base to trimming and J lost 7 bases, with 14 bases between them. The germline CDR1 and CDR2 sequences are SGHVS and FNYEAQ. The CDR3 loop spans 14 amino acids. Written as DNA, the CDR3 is TGTGCCAGCAGCTTAGAGGGGTGGACGCAGGAGCAGTACTTC. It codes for CASSLEGWTQEQYF.

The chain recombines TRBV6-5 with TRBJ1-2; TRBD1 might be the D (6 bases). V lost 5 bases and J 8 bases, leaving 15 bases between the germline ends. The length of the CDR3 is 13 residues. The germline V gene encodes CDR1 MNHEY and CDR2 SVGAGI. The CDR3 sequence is CASSLGGQGGYTF. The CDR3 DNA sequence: TGTGCCAGCAGTCTGGGGGGGCAAGGGGGCTACACCTTC.